The following is a TCR beta chain sequence with its context. What it binds is not known. CDR3 length equals 12 residues. Germline V gene sequence: CDR1 SQVTM, CDR2 ANQGSEA. Then a second PCR, running about 6 to 12 cycles, was carried out with a sample-barcoded 5' primer and a J-beta primer mix. Every sample gave at least 2.5 million paired-end reads containing CDR3. TCRdb used MiXCR to reprocess the 5' RACE reads, holding one entry per CDR3 protein. The sample shows more than 1 million distinct CDR3 sequences, more than 35% of them seen only once. This specimen comes from a study of blood T cells in healthy people across ages. General study findings and limits: The authors considered diversity estimates from one million T cells to be underestimates. Per million T cells, TCR beta diversity dropped about linearly as age rose.

The chain uses TRBV29-1 and TRBJ2-5; D possibly corresponds to TRBD2 (5 bases). The J call may be mistaken, given a closer DNA end match to TRBJ2-7. The sequencing sample was made of blood. The source of this sequence is a woman between 55 and 75 years old in good health. In nucleotides, the CDR3 is TGCAGCGTCGAGGACTTTTCCTACGAGCAGTACTTC. It is translated as CSVEDFSYEQYF.